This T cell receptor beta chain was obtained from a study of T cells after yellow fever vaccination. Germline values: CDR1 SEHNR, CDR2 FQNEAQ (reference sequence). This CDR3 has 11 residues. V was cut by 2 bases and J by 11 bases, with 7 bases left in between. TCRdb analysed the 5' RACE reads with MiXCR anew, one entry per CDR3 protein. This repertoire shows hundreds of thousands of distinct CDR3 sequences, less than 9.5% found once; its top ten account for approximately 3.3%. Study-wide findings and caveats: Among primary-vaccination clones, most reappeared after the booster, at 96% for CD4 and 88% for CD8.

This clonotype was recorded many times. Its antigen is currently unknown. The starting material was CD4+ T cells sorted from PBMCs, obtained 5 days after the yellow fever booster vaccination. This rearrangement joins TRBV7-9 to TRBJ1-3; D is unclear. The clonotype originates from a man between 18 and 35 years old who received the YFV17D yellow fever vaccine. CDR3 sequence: CASSLRSAIYF. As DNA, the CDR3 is TGTGCCAGCAGCTTAAGGAGCGCCATATATTTT.